These 27 T cell receptor beta chains came from one sample sequenced in a study of cytomegalovirus exposure and HLA in healthy donors. TCRdb keeps only in-frame clones here, not all; method: immunoSEQ multiplex PCR. The sample has fewer than 400,000 clones, 86% seen once. Sequences were obtained from PBMCs. These receptors were obtained from a young woman in good health and CMV-seronegative.

This rearrangement joins TRBV5-1 to TRBJ1-4; tentatively, D is TRBD1 (6 bases). From germline, CDR1 is SGHRS and CDR2 YFSETQ. The CDR3 has 15 residues. V shed 4 bases and J shed 4 bases, with 14 bases lying between them. The CDR3 region has the DNA TGCGCCAGCAGCCCGGGGGGGCAGATTAATGAAAAACTGTTTTTT. Amino acids: CASSPGGQINEKLFF.

The J gene is TRBJ2-3, the V gene TRBV5-4; 7 positions agree with TRBD2. With 0 bases clipped from V and 5 bases from J, the junction kept 6 bases outside the gene matches. Germline-derived CDR1 and CDR2 are SGHNT and YYREEE (reference sequence). This CDR3 spans 15 amino acids. This CDR3 reads CASSLASGTIDTQYF. CDR3 nucleotide sequence: TGTGCCAGCAGCTTGGCCAGCGGGACGATAGATACGCAGTATTTT.

V and J are TRBV19 and TRBJ1-5; D is perhaps TRBD1 (5 bases). Trimming stripped 6 bases from V and 0 bases from J, with 12 bases between. Germline CDR1 and CDR2: LNHDA and SQIVND (reference sequence). CDR3 length equals 15 residues. CDR3 region: CASRPTAYSNQPQHF. In nucleotides, the CDR3 is TGTGCCAGTAGGCCGACAGCCTATAGCAATCAGCCCCAGCATTTT.

This chain joins TRBV6-5 and TRBJ1-3, with D tentatively TRBD1 (5 bases). The germline gives CDR1 MNHEY, CDR2 SVGAGI. V lost 7 bases and J 6 bases, leaving 19 bases between the germline ends. This CDR3 contains 15 residues. CDR3 protein: CASKLQGGGENTIYF. The CDR3 DNA sequence: TGTGCCAGCAAGCTCCAGGGAGGTGGAGAAAACACCATATATTTT.

This clone was picked up a small number of times. This chain links TRBV5-8 with TRBJ2-5, with TRBD1 matching over 8 bases. V lost 4 bases and J lost 5; bases outside the gene matches: 10. CDR1 and CDR2 (germline): SGHTS, YDEGEE. This CDR3 is built from 15 residues. The CDR3 DNA follows: TGTGCCAGCAGCCAGGGGGCGGCGGGACACGAGACCCAGTACTTC. It specifies CASSQGAAGHETQYF. Drawing the rest from reference TRBV5-8 and TRBJ2-5, the complete variable domain is EAGVTQSPTHLIKTRGQQATLRCSPISGHTSVYWYQQALGLGLQFLLWYDEGEERNRGNFPPRFSGRQFPNYSSELNVNALELEDSALYLCASSQGAAGHETQYFGPGTRLLVL.

The chain couples TRBV5-6 to TRBJ1-1; no clear D gene. The CDR3 spans 15 residues. In germline, CDR1 is SGHDT, CDR2 YYEEEE. Deletions cut 0 bases from V and 4 bases from J, with 13 bases between. The CDR3 sequence: CASSLVEGRSTEAFF. The CDR3 DNA follows: TGTGCCAGCAGCTTGGTGGAGGGTAGGAGCACTGAAGCTTTCTTT.

The CDR3 nucleotides are TGTGCCAGCAGCTTAGCGAGAACTAGCGGGACCTACGAGCAGTACTTC. This encodes CASSLARTSGTYEQYF. This chain links TRBV7-8 with TRBJ2-7; TRBD2 matches at 10 bases. The CDR3 runs to 16 residues. Germline V gives CDR1 SGHVS, CDR2 FQNEAQ. J lost 2 bases, V lost 0 bases, and 4 bases had no gene match.

J is TRBJ1-4 and V is TRBV2; D ambiguous. The ends were cut back, 5 bases at V and 8 bases at J, with 15 bases in the middle. The CDR3 has 14 amino acids. CDR1 is SNHLY and CDR2 is FYNNEI in the germline V gene. The CDR3 protein is CASSLTTTREKLFF. CDR3 DNA sequence: TGTGCCAGCAGTTTGACCACAACGCGGGAAAAACTGTTTTTT.

The chain links TRBV9 to TRBJ2-1; 8 bases map to TRBD2. CDR1 and CDR2 (germline): SGDLS, YYNGEE. Germline trimming cut 0 bases from V and 9 bases from J; bases unmatched to any gene: 2. The CDR3 contains 13 residues. The CDR3 bases are TGTGCCAGCAGCGTAGCCCGGGAGGGTGAGCAGTTCTTC. Its translation is CASSVAREGEQFF.

The V and J genes are TRBV7-7 and TRBJ2-1; 10 bases are a match to TRBD2. V lost 5 bases to trimming and J lost 5 bases; unmatched junction nucleotides: 15. The CDR3 consists of 18 residues. Germline CDR1 reads SSHAT; CDR2 reads FNYEAQ (reference sequence). The CDR3 here is CASSPSLPLAGENNEQFF. The CDR3 nucleotides read TGTGCCAGCAGCCCAAGCCTACCCCTAGCGGGAGAAAACAATGAGCAGTTCTTC.

The rearrangement joins TRBV7-3 to TRBJ2-7; a possible D gene is TRBD2 (5 bases). V lost 5 bases and J 2 bases, leaving 13 bases between the germline ends. Germline V gene data show CDR1 as SGHTA and CDR2 as FQGTGA. The CDR3 consists of 14 residues. The DNA for the CDR3 is TGTGCCAGCAGCCCGACGACGGGGACCTACGAGCAGTACTTC. Translating it yields CASSPTTGTYEQYF.

V gene TRBV6-4 combines with J gene TRBJ1-2; 8 bases are a match to TRBD1. CDR1 is MRHNA and CDR2 is SNTAGT in the germline V gene. This CDR3 has 13 amino acids. J was trimmed by 12 bases and V by 3 bases; bases with no gene match: 9. The CDR3 loop reads CASSDPPGQDNTF. The CDR3 DNA is TGTGCCAGCAGTGATCCCCCGGGACAGGACAACACCTTC.

The chain combines TRBV2 with TRBJ2-1; 7 nucleotides align to TRBD1. V dropped 6 bases and J dropped 0; count of bases not matched to a gene: 2. Germline lookup yields CDR1 SNHLY and CDR2 FYNNEI. This CDR3 is 14 amino acids long. The chain's CDR3 is CASRGQSSYNEQFF. For the CDR3, the DNA is TGTGCCAGCAGGGGACAGAGCTCCTACAATGAGCAGTTCTTC. Using reference TRBV2 and TRBJ2-1 for the parts outside the CDR3, the full variable domain is EPEVTQTPSHQVTQMGQEVILRCVPISNHLYFYWYRQILGQKVEFLVSFYNNEISEKSEIFDDQFSVERPDGSNFTLKIRSTKLEDSAMYFCASRGQSSYNEQFFGPGTRLTVL.

This clone was picked up one time. This chain connects TRBV11-3 to TRBJ2-1; TRBD2 agrees at 8 bases. This CDR3 is 13 amino acids long. After removal of 4 bases from V and 7 bases from J, the junction contained 3 bases not matched to a gene. The germline gives CDR1 SGHNT, CDR2 YENEEA. The CDR3 region is CASSSGLENEQFF. In DNA form, the CDR3 reads TGTGCCAGCAGCTCGGGACTAGAGAATGAGCAGTTCTTC.

V gene TRBV7-2 combines with J gene TRBJ2-1; 8 bases are a match to TRBD2. This CDR3 is built from 16 residues. Trimming removed 6 bases from V and 9 bases from J; junction bases left unmatched: 16. Germline V CDR1 and CDR2: SGHTA, FQGNSA. CDR3 loop: CASRPPRTSHHPEQFF. CDR3 nucleotides: TGTGCCAGCAGACCACCCAGGACTAGCCACCACCCTGAGCAGTTCTTC. Combining the CDR3 with reference TRBV7-2 and TRBJ2-1 gives the whole variable domain GAGVSQSPSNKVTEKGKDVELRCDPISGHTALYWYRQSLGQGLEFLIYFQGNSAPDKSGLPSDRFSAERTGGSVSTLTIQRTQQEDSAVYLCASRPPRTSHHPEQFFGPGTRLTVL.

This chain links TRBV4-3 with TRBJ1-1, with TRBD1 matching over 7 bases. V dropped 1 base and J dropped 2; count of bases not matched to a gene: 10. The CDR3 sequence is 17 residues long. Germline-derived CDR1 and CDR2 are LGHNA and YSLEER. CDR3 coding DNA: TGCGCCAGCAGCCAAGGTTTACAGGGGCAGGGTAACACTGAAGCTTTCTTT. This sequence encodes CASSQGLQGQGNTEAFF.

V and J are TRBV20-1 and TRBJ1-1, with a tentative D call TRBD1 (5 bases). CDR3 length: 11 residues. Trimming stripped 6 bases from V and 6 bases from J, with 11 bases between. Germline-derived CDR1 and CDR2 are DFQATT and SNEGSKA (reference sequence). CDR3 region: CSAGGQAEAFF. CDR3 nucleotide sequence: TGCAGTGCGGGGGGTCAGGCTGAAGCTTTCTTT.

This clone occurred once. The CDR3 nucleotides read TGTGCCAGTAGTTATAGCGGGAACACTGAAGCTTTCTTT. It translates to CASSYSGNTEAFF. The chain is built from TRBV19 and TRBJ1-1; no definite D call. The CDR3 runs to 13 residues. Germline V gives CDR1 LNHDA, CDR2 SQIVND (reference sequence). V was trimmed by 5 bases and J by 1 base, leaving 8 bases between them.

The gene calls are TRBV6-1 and TRBJ1-4; D remains ambiguous. CDR1 is MNHNS and CDR2 is SASEGT in the germline V gene. The CDR3 is 13 amino acids. Trimming removed 2 bases from V and 11 bases from J, with 12 bases in between. CDR3 nucleotide sequence: TGTGCCAGCAGTGAATTAGCGGACGTGAAACTGTTTTTT. Its translation is CASSELADVKLFF.

V gene TRBV9 combines with J gene TRBJ1-4, with 8 positions matching TRBD1. This CDR3 is built from 15 residues. Per the germline V gene, CDR1 is SGDLS and CDR2 is YYNGEE. With 0 bases clipped from V and 7 bases from J, the junction kept 5 bases outside the gene matches. The CDR3 sequence: CASSVAGQGGEKLFF. DNA for the CDR3: TGTGCCAGCAGCGTAGCTGGACAGGGAGGTGAAAAACTGTTTTTT.

Comments on this clone: Different DNA sequences within this sample yield the same CDR3. V gene TRBV18 combines with J gene TRBJ2-3; 9 nucleotides line up with TRBD1. The CDR3 is 15 amino acids. With V trimmed by 4 bases and J by 3 bases, 5 bases remained unmatched. In germline, CDR1 is KGHSH, CDR2 LQKENI. DNA of the CDR3: TGTGCCAGCTCACGAACAGGACAGGGGACAGATACGCAGTATTTT. This encodes CASSRTGQGTDTQYF.

This clone was seen more than once but under ten times. The rearrangement joins TRBV19 to TRBJ2-7, with 8 bases lining up with TRBD2. Germline CDR1 is LNHDA and CDR2 is SQIVND (reference sequence). CDR3 length: 14 amino acids. Trimming took 4 bases from V and 5 from J; bases not matched to a gene: 7. The CDR3 sequence is CASSTPSGRHEQYF. DNA for the CDR3: TGTGCCAGTAGTACCCCTAGCGGGCGCCACGAGCAGTACTTC.

The CDR3 sequence: CASSLGPEGQETQYF. CDR3 nucleotide sequence: TGCGCCAGCAGCTTGGGTCCAGAGGGTCAAGAGACCCAGTACTTC. The chain carries TRBV5-1 and TRBJ2-5, with a possible D match to TRBD2 (5 bases). The CDR3 loop spans 15 amino acids. In germline, CDR1 is SGHRS, CDR2 YFSETQ. Trimming stripped 0 bases from V and 2 bases from J, with 11 bases between.

This clone has a handful of counts. The chain carries TRBV5-6 and TRBJ1-2, with 9 bases fitting TRBD1. The J segment lost 4 bases and the V segment lost 5 bases, leaving 6 bases of the junction unmatched. The CDR3 has 14 amino acids. Germline CDR1 SGHDT, CDR2 YYEEEE. CDR3 protein: CASSQGQGGYGYTF. Here the CDR3 DNA reads TGTGCCAGCAGTCAGGGACAGGGAGGCTATGGCTACACCTTC.

This chain links TRBV9 with TRBJ2-3, with 10 positions matching TRBD2. Germline V gene sequence: CDR1 SGDLS, CDR2 YYNGEE. The CDR3 is 15 amino acids. With V trimmed by 3 bases and J by 5 bases, 6 bases remained unmatched. The CDR3, as DNA: TGTGCCAGCAGCGACGAGCGGGAGGGTCGAGATACGCAGTATTTT. It specifies CASSDEREGRDTQYF.

CDR3 nucleotides: TGCGCCAGCAGCCAACCACTAGCGGGAGGGTACGAGCAGTACTTC. It specifies CASSQPLAGGYEQYF. The chain combines TRBV4-1 with TRBJ2-7, with 13 bases matching TRBD2. Trimming removed 2 bases from V and 4 bases from J; junction bases left unmatched: 2. Germline loops: CDR1 MGHRA, CDR2 YSYEKL. The CDR3 sequence is 15 residues long.

V is TRBV7-2 and J is TRBJ2-5; tentatively, D is TRBD1 (6 bases). With 2 bases removed from V and 5 bases from J, the gap between germline ends came to 9 bases. The germline gives CDR1 SGHTA, CDR2 FQGNSA. This CDR3 comprises 13 residues. CDR3 amino acids: CASSLRQGETQYF. In DNA, the CDR3 is TGTGCCAGCAGCTTACGTCAGGGGGAGACCCAGTACTTC. Full variable domain (outside the CDR3, taken from reference TRBV7-2 and TRBJ2-5): GAGVSQSPSNKVTEKGKDVELRCDPISGHTALYWYRQSLGQGLEFLIYFQGNSAPDKSGLPSDRFSAERTGGSVSTLTIQRTQQEDSAVYLCASSLRQGETQYFGPGTRLLVL.